This entry lists 7 T cell receptor beta chains sequenced from one sample in a study of blood T cells in healthy people across ages. A second PCR, run for roughly 7 to 11 cycles, used a sample-barcoded 5' primer plus a J-beta primer mix. TCRdb fed the 5' RACE reads into MiXCR, producing one record per CDR3 protein. This sample yields 1.4 million or so distinct CDR3 sequences, of which approximately 43% are seen a single time; about 4.1% belongs to the top ten. The sample was blood. These receptors were collected from a woman under 30 in good health.

In its sample, this clonotype was seen a few times. The chain carries TRBV11-2 and TRBJ2-2; the D is unclear. V was clipped by 5 bases and J by 6 bases, with 10 bases between them. CDR3 length equals 13 residues. Germline loops: CDR1 SGHAT, CDR2 FQNNGV. This CDR3 is CASSAYLAGELFF. In DNA form, the CDR3 reads TGTGCCAGCAGCGCGTATCTAGCCGGGGAGCTGTTTTTT.

This clonotype was seen ten or more times. J is TRBJ2-1 and V is TRBV13; 9 nucleotides match TRBD1. The CDR3 runs to 15 residues. Trimming took 2 bases from V and 7 from J; bases not matched to a gene: 6. CDR1 and CDR2 from the germline V gene are PRHDT and FYEKMQ (reference sequence). CDR3 protein: CASSLRTGARNEQFF. CDR3 coding DNA: TGTGCCAGCAGCTTACGGACAGGGGCTCGGAATGAGCAGTTCTTC.

J is TRBJ2-7 and V is TRBV27; D uncertain. CDR3 length: 15 amino acids. CDR1 MNHEY and CDR2 SMNVEV come from the germline V gene (reference sequence). Trimming took 4 bases from V and 0 from J, leaving 13 bases between them. The CDR3 coding sequence is TGTGCCAGCAGTTCTCCGAAGTTCGGCTCCTACGAGCAGTACTTC. Its protein is CASSSPKFGSYEQYF.

The V call is TRBV6-6, the J call TRBJ2-1; 8 bases match TRBD1. The CDR3 is 15 residues long. Germline CDR1 reads MNHNY; CDR2 reads SVGAGI (reference sequence). V shed 2 bases, J shed 9 bases, and the junction held 9 bases outside the gene matches. In DNA form, the CDR3 reads TGTGCCAGCAGTTACCCTTGGACAGGGATGGGTGAGCAGTTCTTC. Translated, it gives CASSYPWTGMGEQFF.

As to this clonotype: A read error may explain this, as a much larger clone is one base away. The V and J genes are TRBV6-6 and TRBJ2-1, with D perhaps matching TRBD1 or TRBD2 (5 bases each). CDR3 length equals 12 residues. The ends were cut back, 5 bases at V and 10 bases at J, with 12 bases in the middle. Germline CDR1 reads MNHNY; CDR2 reads SVGAGI (reference sequence). The CDR3 nucleotides read TGTGCCAGCAGTCCGGGACGGTACGAGCAGTTCTTC. It is translated as CASSPGRYEQFF.

This clonotype was seen at least ten times. The genes are TRBV29-1 and TRBJ2-5; unclear D gene. The CDR3 sequence is 16 residues long. In germline, CDR1 is SQVTM, CDR2 ANQGSEA. The V gene lost 0 bases and the J gene lost 2 bases, with 16 bases spanning the gap. The CDR3 is CSVEDLEGLLQETQYF. CDR3 coding DNA: TGCAGCGTTGAAGATTTAGAAGGGTTACTTCAAGAGACCCAGTACTTC. The entire variable domain, with the rest obtained from reference TRBV29-1 and TRBJ2-5, is as follows: SAVISQKPSRDICQRGTSLTIQCQVDSQVTMMFWYRQQPGQSLTLIATANQGSEATYESGFVIDKFPISRPNLTFSTLTVSNMSPEDSSIYLCSVEDLEGLLQETQYFGPGTRLLVL.

In DNA, the CDR3 is TGCGCCAGCAGCTTACAACAAAGCCTCTACAATGAGCAGTACTTC. Protein: CASSLQQSLYNEQYF. The rearrangement joins TRBV5-1 to TRBJ2-1; no clear D gene. The J call may be incorrect, as the DNA end agrees better with TRBJ2-7. CDR3 size: 15 residues. Germline loops: CDR1 SGHRS, CDR2 YFSETQ.